This TCR beta chain was captured in a study of TIL therapy for anti-PD-1-resistant metastatic lung cancer. Study overall: Tumors had a median PD-L1 proportion score of approximately 6%.

The CDR3 runs 13 residues. Germline V lookup: CDR1 SNHLY, CDR2 FYNNEI. The ends were cut back, 6 bases at V and 9 bases at J, with 15 bases in the middle. The libraries were made with immunoSEQ v3. Repertoires were generated with immunoSEQ multiplex PCR, while TCRdb's copy carries only in-frame clones and drops some. The sample shows around 20,000 clones, 60% to 80% of them seen only once. Stated time point: pre-treatment sample, taken before nivolumab and TIL therapy. V and J are TRBV2 and TRBJ2-1, with a tentative D call TRBD2 (6 bases). This sequence originates from a person aged 25 to 85 with non-small cell lung cancer. Specimen: blood, collected at baseline. The DNA for the CDR3 is TGTGCCAGCAGAGCCGGGACTCCGGCTGAGCAGTTCTTC. This encodes CASRAGTPAEQFF.